This T cell receptor beta chain was captured in a study of cytomegalovirus exposure and HLA in healthy donors. General study results and limits: A later analysis showed that HLA-associated TCR beta chains had undergone more clonal expansion than equally common others. A later analysis appeared to link common viral pathogens to several of the most significant clusters. DRB1 had the most TCR associations and HLA-C the fewest, a later analysis found, with rates varying by HLA locus.

PCR involved 60 Vbeta and 13 Jbeta primers. Per the study methods: The authors later counted 70 million to 85 million unique TCR beta chains, roughly 10 million of them shared. Only in-frame clones appear in the TCRdb table, and some are missing; sequencing was by immunoSEQ multiplex PCR. The V and J calls and clone size were taken over from that table, and D and trimming were inferred from the DNA. The sample table includes tens of thousands of clones. Points on this clone: The antigen is unknown.

CDR3 size: 17 residues. Germline assignment: CDR1 LGHNA and CDR2 YNFKEQ. Trimming left V 1 base short and J 3 bases short, with 18 bases between. Input material: PBMCs. This clonotype was sampled from a boy aged 5 to 17 in good health and CMV-seronegative. V and J are TRBV4-2 and TRBJ1-1; D might be TRBD1 (6 bases). CDR3 coding DNA: TGTGCCAGCAGCCAAGTTGGGGGCGCGAGATCTGACACTGAAGCTTTCTTT. As protein: CASSQVGGARSDTEAFF.